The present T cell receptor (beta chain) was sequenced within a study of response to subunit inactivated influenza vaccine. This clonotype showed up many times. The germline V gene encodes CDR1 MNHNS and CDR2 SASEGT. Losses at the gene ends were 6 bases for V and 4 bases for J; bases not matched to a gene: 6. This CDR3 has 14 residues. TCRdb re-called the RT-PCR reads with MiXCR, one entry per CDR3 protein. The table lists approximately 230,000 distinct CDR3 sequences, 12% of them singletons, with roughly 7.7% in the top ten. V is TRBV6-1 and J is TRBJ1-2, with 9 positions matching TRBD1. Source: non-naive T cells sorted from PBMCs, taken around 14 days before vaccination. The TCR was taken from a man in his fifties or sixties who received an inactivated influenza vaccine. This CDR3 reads CASSTTGGIYGYTF. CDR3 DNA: TGTGCCAGCAGCACGACAGGGGGGATCTATGGCTACACCTTC.